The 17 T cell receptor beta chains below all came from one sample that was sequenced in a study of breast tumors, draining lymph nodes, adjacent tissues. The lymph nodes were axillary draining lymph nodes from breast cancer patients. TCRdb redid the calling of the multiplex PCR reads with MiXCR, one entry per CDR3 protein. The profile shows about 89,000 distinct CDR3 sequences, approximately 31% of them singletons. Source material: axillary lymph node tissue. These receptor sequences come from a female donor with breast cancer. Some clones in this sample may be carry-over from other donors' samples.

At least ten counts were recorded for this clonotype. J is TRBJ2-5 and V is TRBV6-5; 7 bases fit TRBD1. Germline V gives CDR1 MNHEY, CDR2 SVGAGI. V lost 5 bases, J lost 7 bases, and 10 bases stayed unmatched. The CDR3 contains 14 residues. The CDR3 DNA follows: TGTGCCAGCAGTCCCGGGACAGCCGTTAGGACCCAGTACTTC. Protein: CASSPGTAVRTQYF.

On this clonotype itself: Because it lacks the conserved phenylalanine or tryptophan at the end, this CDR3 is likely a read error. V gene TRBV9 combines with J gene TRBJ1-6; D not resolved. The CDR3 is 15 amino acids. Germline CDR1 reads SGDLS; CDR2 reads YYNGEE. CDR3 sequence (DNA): TGTGCCGGCAGCGTCGACTTCTCCTATAATTCACCCCTCCACTTG. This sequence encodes CAGSVDFSYNSPLHL.

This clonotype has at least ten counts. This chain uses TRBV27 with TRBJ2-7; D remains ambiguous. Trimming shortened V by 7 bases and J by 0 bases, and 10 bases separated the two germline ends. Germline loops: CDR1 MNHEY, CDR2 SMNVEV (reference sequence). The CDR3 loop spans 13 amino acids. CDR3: CASKLLSSYEQYF. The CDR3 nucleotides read TGTGCCAGCAAGTTATTAAGCTCCTACGAGCAGTACTTC.

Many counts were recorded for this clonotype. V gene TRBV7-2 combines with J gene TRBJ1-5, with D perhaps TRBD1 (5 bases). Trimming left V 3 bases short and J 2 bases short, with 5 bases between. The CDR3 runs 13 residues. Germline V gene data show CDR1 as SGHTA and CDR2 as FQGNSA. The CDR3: CASSLTGNQPQHF. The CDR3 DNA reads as TGTGCCAGCAGCTTGACAGGCAATCAGCCCCAGCATTTT.

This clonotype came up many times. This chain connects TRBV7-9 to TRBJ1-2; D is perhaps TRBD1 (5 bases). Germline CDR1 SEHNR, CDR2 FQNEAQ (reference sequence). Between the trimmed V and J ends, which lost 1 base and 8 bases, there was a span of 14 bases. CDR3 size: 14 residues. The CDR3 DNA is TGTGCCAGCAGCTTAGAGGTTAGGGGTTCGGGCTACACCTTC. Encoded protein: CASSLEVRGSGYTF.

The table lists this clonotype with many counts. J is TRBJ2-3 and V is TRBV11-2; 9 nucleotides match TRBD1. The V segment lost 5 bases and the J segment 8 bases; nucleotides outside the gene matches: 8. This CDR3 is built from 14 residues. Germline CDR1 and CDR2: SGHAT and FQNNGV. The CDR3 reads CASSPTGGGSTQYF. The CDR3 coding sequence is TGTGCCAGCAGCCCAACAGGGGGCGGGAGTACGCAGTATTTT.

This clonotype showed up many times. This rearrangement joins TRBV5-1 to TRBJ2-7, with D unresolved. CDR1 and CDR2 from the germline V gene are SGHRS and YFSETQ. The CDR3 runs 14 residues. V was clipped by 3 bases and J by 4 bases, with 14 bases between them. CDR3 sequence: CASSWNSFRYEQYF. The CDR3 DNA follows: TGCGCCAGCAGCTGGAATAGTTTCAGGTACGAGCAGTACTTC.

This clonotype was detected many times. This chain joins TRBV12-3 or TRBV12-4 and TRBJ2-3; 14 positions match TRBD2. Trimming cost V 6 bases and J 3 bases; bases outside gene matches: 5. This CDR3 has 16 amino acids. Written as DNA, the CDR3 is TGTGCCAGCAGCTTCGGGACTAGCGGGAGTACAGATACGCAGTATTTT. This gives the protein CASSFGTSGSTDTQYF.

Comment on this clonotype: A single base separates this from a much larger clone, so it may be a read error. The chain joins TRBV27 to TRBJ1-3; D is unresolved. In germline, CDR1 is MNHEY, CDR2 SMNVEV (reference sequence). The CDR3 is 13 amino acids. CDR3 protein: CASSLSAGNAIYF. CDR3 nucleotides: TGTGCCAGCAGTTTATCAGCGGGAAACGCCATATATTTT.

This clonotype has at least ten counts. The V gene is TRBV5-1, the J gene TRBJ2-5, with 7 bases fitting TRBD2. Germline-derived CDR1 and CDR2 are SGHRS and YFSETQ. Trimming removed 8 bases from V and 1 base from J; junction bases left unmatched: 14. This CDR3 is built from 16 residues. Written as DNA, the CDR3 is TGCGCCAGTTCACGCCGGCTAGCGGAGACCCAAGAGACCCAGTACTTC. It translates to CASSRRLAETQETQYF.

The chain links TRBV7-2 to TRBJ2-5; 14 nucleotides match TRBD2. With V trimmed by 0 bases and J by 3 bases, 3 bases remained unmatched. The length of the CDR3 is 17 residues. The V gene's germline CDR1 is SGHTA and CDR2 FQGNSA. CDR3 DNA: TGTGCCAGCAGCTTAGCCGGGACTAGCGGGAGCGAAGAGACCCAGTACTTC. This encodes CASSLAGTSGSEETQYF.

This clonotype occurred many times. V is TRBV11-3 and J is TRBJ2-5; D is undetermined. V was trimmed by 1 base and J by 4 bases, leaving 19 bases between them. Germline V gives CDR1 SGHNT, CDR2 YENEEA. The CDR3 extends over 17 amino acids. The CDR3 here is CASSLAAGRATRETQYF. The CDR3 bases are TGTGCCAGCAGCTTAGCGGCAGGAAGGGCCACCCGAGAGACCCAGTACTTC.

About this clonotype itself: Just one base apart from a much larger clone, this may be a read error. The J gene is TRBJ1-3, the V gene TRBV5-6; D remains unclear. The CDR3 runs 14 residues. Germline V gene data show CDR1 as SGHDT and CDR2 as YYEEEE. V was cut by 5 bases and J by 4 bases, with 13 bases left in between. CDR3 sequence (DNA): TGTGCCAGCAGGGAAGGAGGGCGCGGAAACACCATATATTTT. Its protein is CASREGGRGNTIYF.

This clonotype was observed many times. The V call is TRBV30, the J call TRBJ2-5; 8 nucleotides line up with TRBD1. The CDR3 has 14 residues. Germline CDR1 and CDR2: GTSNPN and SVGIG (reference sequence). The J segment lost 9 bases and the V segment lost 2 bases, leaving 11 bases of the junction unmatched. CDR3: CAWSFMQGAFSQYF. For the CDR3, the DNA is TGTGCCTGGAGTTTCATGCAGGGGGCCTTCTCCCAGTACTTC.

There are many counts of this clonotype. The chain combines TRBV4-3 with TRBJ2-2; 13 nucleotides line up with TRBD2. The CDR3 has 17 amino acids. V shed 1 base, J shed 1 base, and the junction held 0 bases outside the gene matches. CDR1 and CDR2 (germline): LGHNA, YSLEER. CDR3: CASSQGLAGGNTGELFF. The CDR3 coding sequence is TGCGCCAGCAGCCAAGGACTAGCGGGAGGGAACACCGGGGAGCTGTTTTTT.

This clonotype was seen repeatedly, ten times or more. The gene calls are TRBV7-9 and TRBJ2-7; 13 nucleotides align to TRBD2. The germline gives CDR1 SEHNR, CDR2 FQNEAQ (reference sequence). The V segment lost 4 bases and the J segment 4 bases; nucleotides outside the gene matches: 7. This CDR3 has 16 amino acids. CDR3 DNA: TGTGCCAGCAGCTCTTACGAGACTAGCGGGAGGTACGAGCAGTACTTC. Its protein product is CASSSYETSGRYEQYF.

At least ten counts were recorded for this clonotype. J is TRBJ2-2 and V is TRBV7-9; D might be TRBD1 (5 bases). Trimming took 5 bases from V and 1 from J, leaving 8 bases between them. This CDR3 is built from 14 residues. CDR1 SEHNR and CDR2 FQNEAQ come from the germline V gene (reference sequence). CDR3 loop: CASSKTVNTGELFF. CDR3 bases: TGTGCCAGCAGCAAGACAGTGAACACCGGGGAGCTGTTTTTT. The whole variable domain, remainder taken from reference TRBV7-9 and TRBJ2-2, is DTGVSQNPRHKITKRGQNVTFRCDPISEHNRLYWYRQTLGQGPEFLTYFQNEAQLEKSRLLSDRFSAERPKGSFSTLEIQRTEQGDSAMYLCASSKTVNTGELFFGEGSRLTVL.